This T cell receptor beta chain is drawn from a study of shared clonotypes between healthy human individuals. About the research overall: Plates per donor: three CD4 naive, three CD4 memory, two CD8 naive, one CD8 memory. Overall study findings and caveats: Naive subsets usually exceeded memory subsets in estimated richness.

Notes on this clone: The antigen remains undetermined.

Positively selected for CCR7, the CD45RO-negative cells used as naive CD8 cells excluded terminally differentiated effector memory CD45RA+ cells. Donors were healthy HIV-negative adults without recent acute infections or vaccinations. The CDR3 is made up of 13 amino acids. The germline gives CDR1 MDHEN, CDR2 SYDVKM. Unmatched junction bases numbered 3, after V lost 6 bases and J lost 5 bases. Profiled with immunoSEQ multiplex PCR; TCRdb holds only in-frame clones, not every one. The sample yields a few million clones, 85% to 95% seen once. This clonotype was obtained from a man between 18 and 29 years old in good health. Some clones in this sample may be carry-over from other donors' samples. This chain connects TRBV28 to TRBJ2-1, with 8 bases identical to TRBD1. The sequencing input was naive CD8+ T cells from PBMCs. The CDR3 nucleotides read TGTGCCAGCAGCTCGACAGGGGACAATGAGCAGTTCTTC. Translated, it gives CASSSTGDNEQFF.